The 31 T cell receptor beta chains presented below share a single source sample, sequenced in a study of T-cell memory formation after mild COVID-19. A single record per CDR3 protein comes from TCRdb applying MiXCR to the 5' RACE reads. Among about 350,000 distinct CDR3 sequences listed, around 13% were seen once. Sample: PBMCs or a T cell subset sorted from them (not recorded which). These TCRs come from a man aged 18 to 29 who had mild COVID-19 (a few samples of this study predate the infection). Cell type and time point are not known.

This clonotype has just a few counts. The chain links TRBV7-6 to TRBJ2-1, with D possibly TRBD1 on 6 matching bases. V was shortened by 4 bases and J by 6 bases, with 16 bases between the two germline ends. CDR3 length: 15 amino acids. The V gene's germline CDR1 is SGHVS and CDR2 FNYEAQ. CDR3 in DNA: TGTGCCAGCAGCTCCCCGGGACACGACGTCAATGAGCAGTTCTTC. Translating it yields CASSSPGHDVNEQFF. The whole variable domain, filled in from reference TRBV7-6 and TRBJ2-1, reads GAGVSQSPRYKVTKRGQDVALRCDPISGHVSLYWYRQALGQGPEFLTYFNYEAQQDKSGLPNDRFSAERPEGSISTLTIQRTEQRDSAMYRCASSSPGHDVNEQFFGPGTRLTVL.

This chain connects TRBV5-4 to TRBJ2-3; D unclear. V was shortened by 0 bases and J by 0 bases, with 8 bases between the two germline ends. The germline CDR1 and CDR2 sequences are SGHNT and YYREEE (reference sequence). CDR3 size: 15 residues. This CDR3 is CASSLGSASTDTQYF. CDR3 DNA: TGTGCCAGCAGCTTGGGAAGCGCCAGCACAGATACGCAGTATTTT.

The CDR3 DNA sequence: TGTGCCAGCAGCACCCGGACTAGCGCCGGGGAGCTGTTTTTT. Amino acids: CASSTRTSAGELFF. This chain joins TRBV7-9 and TRBJ2-2; 9 bases are a match to TRBD2. CDR1 is SEHNR and CDR2 is FQNEAQ in the germline V gene (reference sequence). Trimming took 5 bases from V and 6 from J; bases not matched to a gene: 4. The CDR3 loop spans 14 amino acids.

This clonotype occurred many times. The chain employs TRBV5-1 and TRBJ2-7; 7 bases align to TRBD1. The CDR3 spans 14 residues. Germline trimming cut 0 bases from V and 2 bases from J; bases unmatched to any gene: 2. Per the germline V gene, CDR1 is SGHRS and CDR2 is YFSETQ. DNA of the CDR3: TGCGCCAGCAGCTTGGGACAGGGACCCTACGAGCAGTACGTC. The encoded protein is CASSLGQGPYEQYV.

The chain uses TRBV2 and TRBJ2-5, with D maybe TRBD1 (5 bases). V lost 8 bases, J lost 5 bases, and 18 bases lay in between. There are 14 residues in the CDR3. Germline V gives CDR1 SNHLY, CDR2 FYNNEI. Here the CDR3 reads CASLLQGHRETQYF. The DNA for the CDR3 is TGTGCCAGCCTACTTCAGGGTCACCGGGAGACCCAGTACTTC.

This clonotype has a handful of counts. The chain couples TRBV7-2 to TRBJ1-5; no firm D call. The CDR3 is 14 residues long. The V and J ends lost 4 bases and 0 bases respectively, with 7 bases between them. CDR1 and CDR2 from the germline V gene are SGHTA and FQGNSA. The CDR3 is CASSSRTSNQPQHF. In DNA form, the CDR3 reads TGTGCCAGCAGCTCTCGTACTAGCAATCAGCCCCAGCATTTT.

The chain recombines TRBV2 with TRBJ2-3; 9 nucleotides line up with TRBD2. The length of the CDR3 is 16 residues. Trimming removed 2 bases from V and 0 bases from J; junction bases left unmatched: 3. Germline assignment: CDR1 SNHLY and CDR2 FYNNEI. This CDR3 is CASSESLAGSTDTQYF. CDR3 DNA: TGTGCCAGCAGTGAAAGTCTAGCGGGGAGCACAGATACGCAGTATTTT.

J is TRBJ1-1 and V is TRBV7-2, with a possible D match to TRBD1 (5 bases). This CDR3 has 14 residues. Germline CDR1 reads SGHTA; CDR2 reads FQGNSA. V gave up 4 bases and J gave up 1 base, with 10 bases separating them. CDR3 in DNA: TGTGCCAGCAGCTGGTCGGGGGAGAACACTGAAGCTTTCTTT. Protein: CASSWSGENTEAFF.

This clonotype was detected a few times. V usage is TRBV5-1 and J usage is TRBJ2-2; 8 bases align to TRBD2. Germline-derived CDR1 and CDR2 are SGHRS and YFSETQ. Unmatched junction bases numbered 5, after V lost 7 bases and J lost 6 bases. CDR3 length: 13 amino acids. In DNA, the CDR3 is TGCGCCAGCGACACTAGCGGCTCCGGGGAGCTGTTTTTT. It is translated as CASDTSGSGELFF.

The sample holds many counts of this clonotype. The chain combines TRBV10-3 with TRBJ1-1; TRBD1 might be the D (5 bases). The V gene lost 7 bases and the J gene lost 1 base, with 7 bases spanning the gap. Germline CDR1 and CDR2: ENHRY and SYGVKD. The CDR3 totals 12 residues. Here the CDR3 reads CAIKRGNTEAFF. Here the CDR3 DNA reads TGTGCCATCAAAAGGGGGAACACTGAAGCTTTCTTT.

This clonotype was counted only a few times. The V gene is TRBV5-1, the J gene TRBJ1-2; D is ambiguous. Germline loops: CDR1 SGHRS, CDR2 YFSETQ. The germline V and J ends were trimmed by 4 bases and 8 bases, with 15 bases remaining between them. The CDR3 is made up of 13 amino acids. The CDR3 region has the DNA TGCGCCAGCAGCCCCCAAAGGGTAAACGGCTACACCTTC. Amino acid sequence: CASSPQRVNGYTF.

This clonotype was picked up a small number of times. This chain links TRBV12-5 with TRBJ2-3, with 16 bases identical to TRBD2. V lost 4 bases, J lost 4 bases, and 2 bases stayed unmatched. Germline V CDR1 and CDR2: LGHNT, FRNRAP. The CDR3 has 16 amino acids. CDR3 amino acids: CASGYGTSGGADTQYF. The CDR3, as DNA: TGTGCTAGTGGTTACGGGACTAGCGGGGGGGCAGATACGCAGTATTTT. Based on the CDR3 plus reference TRBV12-5 and TRBJ2-3, the full variable domain is DARVTQTPRHKVTEMGQEVTMRCQPILGHNTVFWYRQTMMQGLELLAYFRNRAPLDDSGMPKDRFSAEMPDATLATLKIQPSEPRDSAVYFCASGYGTSGGADTQYFGPGTRLTVL.

This clonotype has just a few counts. The chain has TRBV4-1 and TRBJ2-2; D is unclear. V was cut by 1 base and J by 1 base, with 10 bases left in between. CDR3 size: 16 residues. The germline V gene has CDR1 MGHRA and CDR2 YSYEKL. CDR3 sequence reads: CASSQGHGMNTGELFF. In DNA, the CDR3 is TGCGCCAGCAGCCAAGGCCATGGCATGAACACCGGGGAGCTGTTTTTT.

The table lists this clonotype with many counts. This chain joins TRBV5-1 and TRBJ2-1; TRBD2 is a possible D gene (6 bases). The CDR3 has 15 amino acids. The V gene's germline CDR1 is SGHRS and CDR2 YFSETQ. Trimming cost V 0 bases and J 0 bases, with 7 bases left between them. As DNA, the CDR3 is TGCGCCAGCAGCTTGGACGGGAGCTCCTACAATGAGCAGTTCTTC. Translating it yields CASSLDGSSYNEQFF.

The chain combines TRBV9 with TRBJ1-2; D gene unclear. Trimming stripped 4 bases from V and 1 base from J, with 8 bases between. Germline V CDR1 and CDR2: SGDLS, YYNGEE. The CDR3 contains 13 residues. This CDR3 reads CASSLGLNYGYTF. The CDR3 DNA is TGTGCCAGCAGCTTGGGCCTTAACTATGGCTACACCTTC.

This clonotype was picked up a small number of times. The rearrangement joins TRBV5-4 to TRBJ1-1; D possibly corresponds to TRBD1 (5 bases). The ends were cut back, 6 bases at V and 3 bases at J, with 18 bases in the middle. The CDR3 is 15 amino acids. In germline, CDR1 is SGHNT, CDR2 YYREEE (reference sequence). The CDR3, as DNA: TGTGCCAGCACCGACCCTTTCGGAGGGGACACTGAAGCTTTCTTT. Translation gives CASTDPFGGDTEAFF.

The V call is TRBV3-1, the J call TRBJ2-3; a possible D gene is TRBD1 (5 bases). This CDR3 comprises 15 residues. CDR1 LGHDT and CDR2 YNNKEL come from the germline V gene (reference sequence). The V and J ends lost 4 bases and 1 base respectively, with 12 bases between them. The CDR3 sequence is CASSPLGQGTDTQYF. For the CDR3, the DNA is TGTGCCAGCAGCCCTCTGGGGCAGGGCACAGATACGCAGTATTTT.

The V and J genes are TRBV4-3 and TRBJ1-5, with 7 positions matching TRBD1. The germline CDR1 and CDR2 sequences are LGHNA and YSLEER. V trimming: 0 bases; J trimming: 4 bases; junction bases outside the gene matches: 3. The CDR3 runs 15 residues. In DNA, the CDR3 is TGCGCCAGCAGCCAAGATAGGGGGCTGAATCAGCCCCAGCATTTT. As protein: CASSQDRGLNQPQHF.

This clonotype was counted ten times or more. J is TRBJ2-3 and V is TRBV9, with D tentatively TRBD2 (6 bases). V lost 0 bases and J 1 base, leaving 9 bases between the germline ends. Germline V lookup: CDR1 SGDLS, CDR2 YYNGEE. This CDR3 spans 15 amino acids. In DNA, the CDR3 is TGTGCCAGCAGCGTAGACGGGACTGGCACAGATACGCAGTATTTT. Translation gives CASSVDGTGTDTQYF.

The CDR3 coding sequence is TGTGCCAGCAGTTTATTAGCTAGCGGGGAGAACCAAGAGACCCAGTACTTC. Its protein product is CASSLLASGENQETQYF. V gene TRBV27 combines with J gene TRBJ2-5; 9 positions match TRBD2. The V gene's germline CDR1 is MNHEY and CDR2 SMNVEV (reference sequence). This CDR3 has 17 residues. After removal of 1 base from V and 0 bases from J, the junction contained 6 bases not matched to a gene.

The rearrangement joins TRBV10-3 to TRBJ1-2; D call uncertain. V lost 8 bases, J lost 2 bases, and 12 bases lay in between. Germline V CDR1 and CDR2: ENHRY, SYGVKD. The CDR3 contains 13 residues. The CDR3 loop is CAIGPGENYGYTF. The CDR3, as DNA: TGTGCCATCGGTCCTGGCGAGAACTATGGCTACACCTTC.

V gene TRBV2 combines with J gene TRBJ2-7, with TRBD2 matching over 9 bases. The germline gives CDR1 SNHLY, CDR2 FYNNEI. This CDR3 is 15 amino acids long. V was clipped by 5 bases and J by 1 base; unmatched bases: 6. This CDR3 is CASSPESGGSYEQYF. DNA of the CDR3: TGTGCCAGCAGTCCCGAAAGCGGGGGGTCCTACGAGCAGTACTTC.

This clonotype was picked up a small number of times. The rearrangement uses TRBV5-8 and TRBJ2-2; weak D call: TRBD1 (6 bases). The V end lost 4 bases, the J end lost 5 bases, and 15 bases lay between the germline ends. The CDR3 length is 15 residues. Germline V CDR1 and CDR2: SGHTS, YDEGEE. CDR3 in amino acids: CASSRQGGWTGELFF. The CDR3 coding sequence is TGTGCCAGCAGCCGGCAAGGGGGTTGGACCGGGGAGCTGTTTTTT.

This clonotype has more than one count but fewer than ten. V and J are TRBV5-1 and TRBJ2-7; TRBD1 or TRBD2 may be the D gene (5 bases each). From germline, CDR1 is SGHRS and CDR2 YFSETQ. V shed 0 bases and J shed 2 bases, with 9 bases lying between them. This CDR3 has 14 residues. CDR3 loop: CASSLVQGPYEQYF. Written as DNA, the CDR3 is TGCGCCAGCAGCTTGGTTCAGGGACCCTACGAGCAGTACTTC.

The chain has TRBV29-1 and TRBJ2-3, with 8 positions matching TRBD1. CDR3 length equals 14 residues. V lost 6 bases to trimming and J lost 3 bases; unmatched junction nucleotides: 8. Germline values: CDR1 SQVTM, CDR2 ANQGSEA. The CDR3 spells CSVAGQGGTDTQYF. The CDR3 DNA follows: TGCAGCGTAGCCGGACAGGGAGGTACAGATACGCAGTATTTT.

In its sample, this clonotype was seen a few times. The chain links TRBV29-1 to TRBJ1-1, with unresolved D. V lost 6 bases and J 7 bases, leaving 15 bases between the germline ends. This CDR3 has 12 residues. The V gene's germline CDR1 is SQVTM and CDR2 ANQGSEA. In nucleotides, the CDR3 is TGCAGCGTGATAGGCGGCCGGGGTGAAGCTTTCTTT. Translated: CSVIGGRGEAFF.

The chain combines TRBV6-2 or TRBV6-3 with TRBJ2-5; a weak D match, TRBD2 (6 bases). Germline V gives CDR1 MNHEY, CDR2 SVGEGT. V lost 3 bases and J 2 bases, leaving 16 bases between the germline ends. This CDR3 region has 16 residues. For the CDR3, the DNA is TGTGCCAGCAGTTATGGCCCAATAGGAGGGCAAGAGACCCAGTACTTC. Its protein product is CASSYGPIGGQETQYF.

This chain joins TRBV7-2 and TRBJ2-3; 14 bases align to TRBD2. CDR1 SGHTA and CDR2 FQGNSA come from the germline V gene. V lost 5 bases, J lost 4 bases, and 8 bases stayed unmatched. This CDR3 spans 17 amino acids. The CDR3 here is CASSTQTSGGGPDTQYF. The CDR3 coding sequence is TGTGCCAGCAGCACCCAGACTAGCGGGGGGGGCCCAGATACGCAGTATTTT.

This clonotype appeared many times. The V and J genes are TRBV5-1 and TRBJ2-6; weak D call: TRBD2 (5 bases). Germline V CDR1 and CDR2: SGHRS, YFSETQ. V gave up 4 bases and J gave up 2 bases, with 10 bases separating them. CDR3 length equals 15 residues. The CDR3 nucleotides read TGCGCCAGCAGCCCCGGCGGGCCTGGGGCCAACGTCCTGACTTTC. It encodes CASSPGGPGANVLTF.

This clonotype occurred a few times. This chain connects TRBV3-1 to TRBJ2-1; 8 positions match TRBD1. The germline gives CDR1 LGHDT, CDR2 YNNKEL (reference sequence). The CDR3 sequence is 17 residues long. J was trimmed by 5 bases and V by 1 base; bases with no gene match: 10. CDR3 amino acids: CASSQGMGQATDNEQFF. The CDR3 nucleotides read TGTGCCAGCAGCCAAGGCATGGGACAGGCTACCGACAATGAGCAGTTCTTC.

The sample holds a few counts of this clonotype. V gene TRBV7-6 combines with J gene TRBJ2-5, with D tentatively TRBD2 (5 bases). Trimming took off 1 base at V and 5 bases at J, with 8 bases between the two ends. CDR1 and CDR2 (germline): SGHVS, FNYEAQ. CDR3 length equals 13 residues. The CDR3 coding sequence is TGTGCCAGCAGCTTAGACTCGGGGGAGACCCAGTACTTC. Translating gives CASSLDSGETQYF.